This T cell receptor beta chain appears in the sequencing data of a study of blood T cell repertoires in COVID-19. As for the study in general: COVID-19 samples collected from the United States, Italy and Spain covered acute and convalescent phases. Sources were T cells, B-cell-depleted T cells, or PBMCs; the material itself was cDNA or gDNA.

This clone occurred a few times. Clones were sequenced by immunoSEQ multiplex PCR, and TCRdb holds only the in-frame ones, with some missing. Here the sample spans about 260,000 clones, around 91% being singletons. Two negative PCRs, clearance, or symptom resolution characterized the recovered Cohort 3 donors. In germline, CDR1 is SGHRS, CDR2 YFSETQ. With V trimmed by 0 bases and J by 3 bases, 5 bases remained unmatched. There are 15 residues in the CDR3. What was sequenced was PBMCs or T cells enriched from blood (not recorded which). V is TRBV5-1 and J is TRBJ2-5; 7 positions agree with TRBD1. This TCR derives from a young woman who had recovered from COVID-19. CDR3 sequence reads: CASSLGDRAEETQYF. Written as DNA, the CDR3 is TGCGCCAGCAGCTTGGGGGACAGAGCAGAAGAGACCCAGTACTTC. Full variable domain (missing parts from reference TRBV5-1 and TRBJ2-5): KAGVTQTPRYLIKTRGQQVTLSCSPISGHRSVSWYQQTPGQGLQFLFEYFSETQRNKGNFPGRFSGRQFSNSRSEMNVSTLELGDSALYLCASSLGDRAEETQYFGPGTRLLVL.